This T cell receptor (beta chain) derives from a study of a mutant IDH1 vaccine in newly diagnosed glioma. Study context: Vaccinations, eight in total, occurred in weeks 1, 3, 5, 7, 11, 15, 19, 23. Vaccination began 4-6 weeks post radiotherapy alone, or with temozolomide cycles. Patients' prior therapy spanned radiotherapy, temozolomide, or both; most underwent both.

V lost 7 bases, J lost 4 bases, and 16 bases lay in between. The CDR3 has 14 residues. Per germline, CDR1 MNHNY and CDR2 SVGAGI (reference sequence). This sample's time point: week 5, during vaccination. In every dose of vaccine, 300 ug of mutant IDH1 20-mer peptide was given alongside topical imiquimod. With respect to this clone: Its antigen remains unknown.

TCRdb keeps only in-frame clones here, not all; method: immunoSEQ multiplex PCR. The table has just under 80,000 clones, roughly 90% seen once. Sequenced material: PBMCs, taken from a glioma patient whose treatment included an IDH1 peptide vaccine. The origin of this receptor is a woman in her forties or fifties with glioma. This sequence joins TRBV6-6 and TRBJ1-1, with a tentative D call TRBD1 (5 bases). CDR3 bases: TGTGCCAGCACCCCCGTCCGGGGGGTCACTGAAGCTTTCTTT. As protein: CASTPVRGVTEAFF.